The 11 T cell receptor beta chains below were found in one sample sequenced in a study of post-analysis software for immune sequencing data. General study results and limits: Five or six TRBV segments, TRBV5-6, TRBV5-1 and TRBV20-1 among them, were found more frequent in patients than controls.

The library was made from cDNA and included unique molecular identifiers. TCRdb reprocessed the PCR reads via MiXCR and lists one record per CDR3 protein. The sample includes roughly 540,000 distinct CDR3 sequences, 34% of them seen just once. Their target antigens are unknown. Specimen: blood. The receptors shown here come from a girl under 18 with multiple sclerosis.

Regarding this clonotype: This may stem from a read error, because a much larger clone lies one nucleotide away. This chain joins TRBV5-6 and TRBJ2-7, with D perhaps TRBD1 (5 bases). There are 15 residues in the CDR3. Germline CDR1 and CDR2: SGHDT and YYEEEE. Trimming shortened V by 4 bases and J by 2 bases, and 16 bases separated the two germline ends. CDR3 protein: CASSPWGEKTYEQYF. CDR3 sequence (DNA): TGTGCCAGCAGCCCTTGGGGCGAAAAAACCTACGAGCAGTACTTC.

The chain has TRBV5-1 and TRBJ2-3; TRBD2 is a possible D gene (6 bases). Germline CDR1 reads SGHRS; CDR2 reads YFSETQ. The ends were cut back, 0 bases at V and 0 bases at J, with 11 bases in the middle. The CDR3 spans 16 residues. The CDR3 spells CASSLVASASTDTQYF. CDR3 nucleotide sequence: TGCGCCAGCAGCTTGGTGGCTAGCGCGAGCACAGATACGCAGTATTTT.

This chain uses TRBV2 with TRBJ1-6; D unresolved. The CDR3 extends over 17 amino acids. The ends were cut back, 2 bases at V and 6 bases at J, with 17 bases in the middle. Germline CDR1 reads SNHLY; CDR2 reads FYNNEI. In DNA, the CDR3 is TGTGCCAGCAGTGAAATCAAACCGCTGGGCCGTAATTCACCCCTCCACTTT. This translates into CASSEIKPLGRNSPLHF.

The V call is TRBV7-8, the J call TRBJ2-4; D gene unclear. The tail of the sequence fits TRBJ2-7 better, so the J call may be wrong. The germline gives CDR1 SGHVS, CDR2 FQNEAQ. The length of the CDR3 is 15 residues. CDR3 in DNA: TGTGCCAGCAGCCTAGGAGTTTCAAGGTCCTACGAGCAGTACTTC. Residues: CASSLGVSRSYEQYF.

The table lists this clonotype with a few counts. The chain links TRBV6-1 to TRBJ2-1, with a weak D call TRBD1 (5 bases). Between the trimmed V and J ends, which lost 5 bases and 8 bases, there was a span of 10 bases. The CDR3 covers 12 residues. The germline gives CDR1 MNHNS, CDR2 SASEGT. CDR3 nucleotides: TGTGCCAGCAGTTTCGGACACGATGAGCAGTTCTTC. Translated: CASSFGHDEQFF.

The chain couples TRBV7-2 to TRBJ1-2; TRBD1 matches 8 bases. J lost 6 bases, V lost 5 bases, and 8 bases had no gene match. Germline V gives CDR1 SGHTA, CDR2 FQGNSA. CDR3 length: 14 residues. CDR3 protein: CASSPGTGFDGYTF. CDR3 nucleotides: TGTGCCAGCAGCCCCGGGACAGGCTTCGATGGCTACACCTTC.

This clonotype has a handful of counts. The chain joins TRBV9 to TRBJ1-1; no definite D call. The germline CDR1 and CDR2 sequences are SGDLS and YYNGEE. Trimming removed 1 base at V and 1 base at J, with 5 bases between. The CDR3 loop spans 13 amino acids. DNA of the CDR3: TGTGCCAGCAGCGTATCAGCGAACACTGAAGCTTTCTTT. Its translation is CASSVSANTEAFF.

The CDR3 here is CASSRRGSPSTDTQYF. CDR3 DNA: TGCGCCAGCAGCCGACGGGGGTCCCCTAGCACAGATACGCAGTATTTT. The chain carries TRBV5-1 and TRBJ2-3, with a possible D match to TRBD2 (6 bases). V was shortened by 4 bases and J by 0 bases, with 15 bases between the two germline ends. Germline V gene data show CDR1 as SGHRS and CDR2 as YFSETQ. The CDR3 spans 16 residues. Looking up the rest from reference TRBV5-1 and TRBJ2-3 gives the full variable domain: KAGVTQTPRYLIKTRGQQVTLSCSPISGHRSVSWYQQTPGQGLQFLFEYFSETQRNKGNFPGRFSGRQFSNSRSEMNVSTLELGDSALYLCASSRRGSPSTDTQYFGPGTRLTVL.

This clonotype was recorded once. The chain combines TRBV28 with TRBJ2-7; the match to TRBD1 covers 10 bases. The J call is uncertain, as TRBJ2-5 better fits the DNA end. Germline-derived CDR1 and CDR2 are MDHEN and SYDVKM. CDR3 size: 16 residues. The CDR3 DNA reads as TGTGCCAGCAGTTCCTTAGACAGGGGGCGAGAAGAGACCCAGTACTTC. As protein: CASSSLDRGREETQYF.

The V gene is TRBV28, the J gene TRBJ2-4, with 8 bases identical to TRBD1. The trim removed 5 bases at V and 9 bases at J, leaving 9 bases unmatched. CDR1 is MDHEN and CDR2 is SYDVKM in the germline V gene. This CDR3 has 14 amino acids. CDR3 loop: CASSRRTGIGIQYF. CDR3 DNA: TGTGCCAGCAGTAGGAGGACAGGGATAGGCATTCAGTACTTC.

In this sample, this clonotype turned up a few times. The chain links TRBV10-3 to TRBJ2-1; 12 nucleotides align to TRBD2. The germline gives CDR1 ENHRY, CDR2 SYGVKD. The CDR3 length is 15 residues. The V segment lost 6 bases and the J segment 7 bases; nucleotides outside the gene matches: 7. CDR3 amino acids: CAIRASGGVQNEQFF. The CDR3, as DNA: TGTGCCATCAGGGCTAGCGGGGGGGTCCAGAATGAGCAGTTCTTC.